This T cell receptor beta chain is drawn from a study of blood T cell repertoires in COVID-19. Sequenced by immunoSEQ multiplex PCR; TCRdb stores in-frame clones only, minus some. The table shows around 400,000 clones, with approximately 87% occurring only once. The sample consisted of peripheral blood. The clonotype originates from a woman in her sixties with COVID-19, enrolled during active disease.

CDR3 DNA sequence: TGCAGCGTTAGGACAGGGGGCGACTATGGCTACACCTTC. Amino acid sequence: CSVRTGGDYGYTF. V is TRBV29-1 and J is TRBJ1-2; 11 nucleotides match TRBD1. Trimming took 5 bases from V and 3 from J; bases not matched to a gene: 2. The CDR3 is made up of 13 amino acids. Germline CDR1 reads SQVTM; CDR2 reads ANQGSEA.